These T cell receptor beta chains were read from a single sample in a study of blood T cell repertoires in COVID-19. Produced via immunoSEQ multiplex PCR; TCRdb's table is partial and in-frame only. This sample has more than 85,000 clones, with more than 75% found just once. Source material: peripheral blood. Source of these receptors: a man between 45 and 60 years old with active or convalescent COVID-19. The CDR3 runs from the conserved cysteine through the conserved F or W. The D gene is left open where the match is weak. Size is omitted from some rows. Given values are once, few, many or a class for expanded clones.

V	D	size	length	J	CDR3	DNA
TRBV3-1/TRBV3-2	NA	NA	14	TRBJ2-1	CASSQKDGRDEQFF	TGTGCCAGCAGCCAAAAGGACGGGCGGGATGAGCAGTTCTTC
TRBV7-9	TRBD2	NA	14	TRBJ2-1	CASSMRPGGDEQFF	TGTGCCAGCAGCATGAGACCGGGAGGGGATGAGCAGTTCTTC
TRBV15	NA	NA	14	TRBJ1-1	CATSRDPGNTEAFF	TGTGCCACCAGCAGAGATCCGGGGAACACTGAAGCTTTCTTT
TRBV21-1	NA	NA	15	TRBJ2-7	CASSKGVGGNYEQYF	TGTGCCAGCAGCAAAGGGGTAGGAGGGAACTACGAGCAGTACTTC
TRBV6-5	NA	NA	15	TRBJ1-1	CASSEGQHMNTEAFF	TGTGCCAGCAGCGAGGGACAACACATGAACACTGAAGCTTTCTTT
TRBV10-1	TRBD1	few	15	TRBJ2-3	CASSPLQGAGDTQYF	TGCGCCAGCAGTCCCCTACAGGGGGCTGGAGATACGCAGTATTTT
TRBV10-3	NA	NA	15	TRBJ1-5	CAISEGADSNQPQHF	TGTGCCATCAGTGAGGGGGCGGATAGCAATCAGCCCCAGCATTTT
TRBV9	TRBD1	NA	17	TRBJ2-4	CASSVWSGTGGVNIQYF	TGTGCCAGCAGCGTATGGTCCGGGACAGGGGGGGTAAACATTCAGTACTTC
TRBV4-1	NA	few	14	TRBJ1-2	CASSQDTGTSGYTF	TGCGCCAGCAGCCAAGATACAGGGACCAGTGGCTACACCTTC
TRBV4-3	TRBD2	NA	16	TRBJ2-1	CASSQDQATSVNEQFF	TGCGCCAGCAGCCAAGACCAGGCGACTAGCGTAAATGAGCAGTTCTTC
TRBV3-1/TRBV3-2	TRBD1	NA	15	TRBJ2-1	CASSQGTGQGNEQFF	TGTGCCAGCAGCCAAGGGACTGGACAGGGTAATGAGCAGTTCTTC
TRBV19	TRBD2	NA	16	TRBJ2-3	CASSAQAGGYTDTQYF	TGTGCCAGTAGTGCCCAAGCGGGGGGTTACACAGATACGCAGTATTTT
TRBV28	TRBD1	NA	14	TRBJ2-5	CASSFTGGLKTQYF	TGTGCCAGCAGTTTCACAGGGGGCTTGAAGACCCAGTACTTC
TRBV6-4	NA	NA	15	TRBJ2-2	CASSDGQKNTGELFF	TGTGCCAGCAGTGACGGACAGAAGAACACCGGGGAGCTGTTTTTT
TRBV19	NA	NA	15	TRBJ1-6	CASSSRDGDNSPLHF	TGTGCCAGTAGTTCGCGGGACGGTGATAATTCACCCCTCCACTTT
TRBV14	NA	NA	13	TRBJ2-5	CASSQVGGETQYF	TGTGCCAGCAGCCAAGTAGGGGGAGAGACCCAGTACTTC
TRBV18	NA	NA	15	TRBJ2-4	CASSPPGGAKNIQYF	TGTGCCAGCTCACCACCTGGCGGGGCCAAAAACATTCAGTACTTC
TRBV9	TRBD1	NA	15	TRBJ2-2	CASSAQGANTGELFF	TGTGCCAGCAGCGCACAGGGGGCGAACACCGGGGAGCTGTTTTTT
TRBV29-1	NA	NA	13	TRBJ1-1	CSVELSGFSIAFF	TGCAGCGTTGAATTGTCAGGATTTTCGATAGCTTTCTTT
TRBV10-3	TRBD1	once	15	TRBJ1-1	CAISDLGQGNTEAFF	TGTGCCATCAGCGACCTGGGACAGGGGAACACTGAAGCTTTCTTT
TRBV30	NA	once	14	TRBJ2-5	CAWSGVAFQETQYF	TGTGCCTGGAGTGGAGTAGCTTTCCAAGAGACCCAGTACTTC